The next 24 T cell receptor beta chains were all read from a single sample in a study of shared clonotypes between healthy human individuals. The data were produced by immunoSEQ multiplex PCR, yet TCRdb's version contains in-frame clones alone and is incomplete. The sample records 2 million to 3 million clones, approximately 94% being singletons. The sequenced sample was naive CD4+ T cells sorted from blood. Indicated subset: CD45RA+ positively selected. These TCRs come from a man aged 18-30 years in good health.

About this clone itself: One end of the junction varies from germline; a read error may be responsible. V usage is TRBV7-6 and J usage is TRBJ2-7; D unresolved. The CDR3 runs 15 residues. Germline CDR1 SGHVS, CDR2 FNYEAQ. The CDR3 coding sequence is TGTGCCAGCAGCTTAGAGGCAGGTGCTCCCTACGAGCAGCACTTC. Amino acid sequence: CASSLEAGAPYEQHF.

This clone was recorded only once. V gene TRBV12-5 combines with J gene TRBJ2-3; TRBD2 might be the D (6 bases). The CDR3 contains 15 residues. V was shortened by 4 bases and J by 2 bases, with 13 bases between the two germline ends. The germline CDR1 and CDR2 sequences are LGHNT and FRNRAP. The CDR3 region has the DNA TGTGCTAGTGGTTCGGGCGGGAAGAACACAGATACGCAGTATTTT. Translating gives CASGSGGKNTDTQYF.

The chain couples TRBV6-1 to TRBJ2-2; D is ambiguous. Germline V gene data show CDR1 as MNHNS and CDR2 as SASEGT. The CDR3 length is 11 residues. V was pared by 11 bases and J by 7 bases, with 11 bases between. CDR3: CAGQGDGELFF. CDR3 DNA: TGTGCCGGGCAAGGTGACGGGGAGCTGTTTTTT.

This clone appeared a single time. The V gene is TRBV7-9, the J gene TRBJ2-7; the match to TRBD2 covers 8 bases. The ends lost 3 bases at V and 0 bases at J; junction bases unmatched: 16. The CDR3 sequence is 19 residues long. Per the germline V gene, CDR1 is SEHNR and CDR2 is FQNEAQ (reference sequence). The CDR3 DNA is TGTGCCAGCAGCTTTCCCGGGGGAGGCGGGAGGTTAAGCTCCTACGAGCAGTACTTC. Translating it yields CASSFPGGGGRLSSYEQYF.

This clone was seen just once. This chain joins TRBV30 and TRBJ2-2; 13 bases fit TRBD2. V lost 1 base and J lost 4; bases outside the gene matches: 15. CDR3 length: 20 amino acids. Germline CDR1 and CDR2: GTSNPN and SVGIG (reference sequence). The CDR3 here is CAWSDGLRLAGGRGTGELFF. The CDR3 DNA reads TGTGCCTGGAGTGATGGTCTAAGACTAGCGGGAGGCCGGGGCACCGGGGAGCTGTTTTTT.

CDR3 sequence reads: CASSIPGRQETQYF. The CDR3 nucleotides are TGTGCCAGCAGTATCCCGGGACGACAAGAGACCCAGTACTTC. The chain employs TRBV6-5 and TRBJ2-5; TRBD1 or TRBD2 may be the D gene (5 bases each). This CDR3 comprises 14 residues. V was trimmed by 5 bases and J by 2 bases, leaving 12 bases between them. Per germline, CDR1 MNHEY and CDR2 SVGAGI.

V is TRBV21-1 and J is TRBJ2-3. TRBV21-1 is reported as a pseudogene. CDR3 length equals 14 residues. The CDR3 reads CASSKAGGPDTQYF. The CDR3 nucleotides read TGTGCCAGCAGCAAAGCGGGGGGCCCAGATACGCAGTATTTT.

This chain joins TRBV27 and TRBJ2-3; the match to TRBD2 covers 8 bases. CDR1 and CDR2 from the germline V gene are MNHEY and SMNVEV (reference sequence). CDR3 size: 18 residues. Losses at the gene ends were 5 bases for V and 5 bases for J; bases not matched to a gene: 18. In nucleotides, the CDR3 is TGTGCCAGCAGTCCCCGCCCCGGATCGGCGGGGGGTCGAGATACGCAGTATTTT. Amino acids: CASSPRPGSAGGRDTQYF.

The chain employs TRBV2 and TRBJ1-2, with D possibly being TRBD1 (5 bases). CDR1 SNHLY and CDR2 FYNNEI come from the germline V gene. V lost 7 bases and J 3 bases, leaving 18 bases between the germline ends. The CDR3 consists of 15 residues. The CDR3 is CASTLYRMIDYGYTF. The CDR3 nucleotides are TGTGCCAGCACCTTGTACAGGATGATCGACTATGGCTACACCTTC.

This clone was observed once. The chain has TRBV25-1 and TRBJ1-1; no reliable D call. V was clipped by 1 base and J by 0 bases, with 12 bases between them. Germline V gives CDR1 MGHDK, CDR2 SYGVNS. The CDR3 has 16 residues. The CDR3 here is CASSEFGSALNTEAFF. The CDR3 region has the DNA TGTGCCAGCAGTGAATTTGGGTCAGCTTTGAACACTGAAGCTTTCTTT.

Written as DNA, the CDR3 is TGTGCCACCAGCAGAATAGCGGGAGTCAAGGATACGCAGTATTTT. This translates into CATSRIAGVKDTQYF. The V and J genes are TRBV15 and TRBJ2-3; 9 nucleotides match TRBD2. The CDR3 sequence is 15 residues long. The germline CDR1 and CDR2 sequences are LNHNV and YYDKDF (reference sequence). Germline trimming cut 2 bases from V and 6 bases from J; bases unmatched to any gene: 6.

The V gene is TRBV2, the J gene TRBJ2-6; D call uncertain. This CDR3 has 15 amino acids. Between the trimmed V and J ends, which lost 2 bases and 2 bases, there was a span of 7 bases. Germline CDR1 is SNHLY and CDR2 is FYNNEI. The CDR3: CASSESPPGANVLTF. The CDR3 nucleotides are TGTGCCAGCAGTGAATCACCCCCTGGGGCCAACGTCCTGACTTTC.

V and J are TRBV5-1 and TRBJ2-7; no clear D gene. V lost 0 bases and J lost 2, with 9 bases in between. Germline CDR1 and CDR2: SGHRS and YFSETQ. The CDR3 runs 14 residues. In nucleotides, the CDR3 is TGCGCCAGCAGCTTGGGAGCCACTACCTACGAGCAGTACTTC. Translating it yields CASSLGATTYEQYF.

This chain's CDR3 is CASSRDRDRGAGYTF. The CDR3 DNA reads TGTGCCAGCAGCCGAGACCGGGACAGGGGGGCCGGCTACACCTTC. The V gene is TRBV5-5, the J gene TRBJ1-2, with 11 bases lining up with TRBD1. CDR1 SGHKS and CDR2 YYEKEE come from the germline V gene (reference sequence). The CDR3 has 15 amino acids. With V trimmed by 4 bases and J by 8 bases, 10 bases remained unmatched.

The rearrangement uses TRBV27 and TRBJ2-3; TRBD1 might be the D (5 bases). The V end was cut by 5 bases, the J end by 3 bases, with 21 bases between. There are 17 residues in the CDR3. Germline-derived CDR1 and CDR2 are MNHEY and SMNVEV (reference sequence). The DNA of the CDR3 is TGTGCCAGCAGTCTTCGAGGACCTAGGGGTTTTACAGATACGCAGTATTTT. Encoded protein: CASSLRGPRGFTDTQYF.

V is TRBV28 and J is TRBJ1-6; TRBD1 is a possible D gene (5 bases). Germline V gene lookup returns CDR1 MDHEN and CDR2 SYDVKM. The CDR3 extends over 12 amino acids. Trimming shortened V by 7 bases and J by 15 bases, and 16 bases separated the two germline ends. The CDR3: CASINRIEGLHF. The CDR3 region has the DNA TGTGCCAGCATAAACAGGATTGAAGGCCTCCACTTT.

In its sample, this clone was seen once. Different DNA sequences within this sample yield the same CDR3. The V call is TRBV29-1, the J call TRBJ1-1; 8 nucleotides agree with TRBD1. Germline V gene data show CDR1 as SQVTM and CDR2 as ANQGSEA. J gave up 5 bases and V 4 bases, and 3 bases lay outside the gene matches. This CDR3 spans 12 amino acids. The CDR3, as DNA: TGCAGCGTTGGGACAGGGAAGACTGAAGCTTTCTTT. Its protein product is CSVGTGKTEAFF.

The V call is TRBV7-9, the J call TRBJ1-2; possible D gene TRBD1, 5 bases. The CDR3 has 15 amino acids. Trimming pared 1 base from V and 7 bases from J, leaving 16 bases between. Germline V lookup: CDR1 SEHNR, CDR2 FQNEAQ (reference sequence). CDR3 nucleotides: TGTGCCAGCAGCTTAGTCCCAGGGTTTATGGCTGGCTACACCTTC. Its translation: CASSLVPGFMAGYTF.

V and J are TRBV21-1 and TRBJ1-4. TRBV21-1 is an annotated pseudogene. This CDR3 spans 18 amino acids. The CDR3 coding sequence is TGTGCCAGCCGAAGACATCGGGTTCCCAGTGGGGCTAATGAAAAACTGTTTTTT. Its protein is CASRRHRVPSGANEKLFF.

This clone was found once. Other DNA sequences within the sample encode an identical CDR3. The chain uses TRBV29-1 and TRBJ2-3; D remains ambiguous. The CDR3 has 13 residues. The V and J ends lost 5 bases and 2 bases respectively, with 11 bases between them. From germline, CDR1 is SQVTM and CDR2 ANQGSEA. The CDR3: CSVRSRHTDTQYF. In nucleotides, the CDR3 is TGCAGCGTTCGGAGCCGTCACACAGATACGCAGTATTTT.

This chain connects TRBV19 to TRBJ1-2; TRBD1 is a possible D gene (6 bases). Germline CDR1 reads LNHDA; CDR2 reads SQIVND (reference sequence). The CDR3 is 16 residues long. Trimming stripped 3 bases from V and 4 bases from J, with 18 bases between. The CDR3 coding sequence is TGTGCCAGTAGTATTAACTGGCAGGGGCCAAGCTATGGCTACACCTTC. This gives the protein CASSINWQGPSYGYTF.

The chain has TRBV6-6 and TRBJ1-2; D is unresolved. The CDR3 has 13 amino acids. CDR1 is MNHNY and CDR2 is SVGAGI in the germline V gene (reference sequence). The V gene lost 5 bases and the J gene lost 1 base, with 8 bases spanning the gap. Here the CDR3 reads CASSNEGNYGYTF. Here the CDR3 DNA reads TGTGCCAGCAGTAACGAGGGTAACTATGGCTACACCTTC.

The V and J genes are TRBV19 and TRBJ2-2; no reliable D call. This CDR3 has 15 residues. Germline loops: CDR1 LNHDA, CDR2 SQIVND (reference sequence). V lost 6 bases, J lost 6 bases, and 17 bases lay in between. CDR3 region: CASRQQPQLPGELFF. In nucleotides, the CDR3 is TGTGCCAGTAGGCAACAGCCCCAACTGCCCGGGGAGCTGTTTTTT.

The chain joins TRBV15 to TRBJ2-5, with D perhaps TRBD1 (6 bases). V shed 7 bases and J shed 5 bases, with 14 bases lying between them. The length of the CDR3 is 13 residues. The germline CDR1 and CDR2 sequences are LNHNV and YYDKDF (reference sequence). The CDR3 reads CATTLGQGETQYF. The CDR3 nucleotides read TGTGCCACCACCTTGGGTCAGGGGGAGACCCAGTACTTC. Full variable domain (outside the CDR3, taken from reference TRBV15 and TRBJ2-5): DAMVIQNPRYQVTQFGKPVTLSCSQTLNHNVMYWYQQKSSQAPKLLFHYYDKDFNNEADTPDNFQSRRPNTSFCFLDIRSPGLGDTAMYLCATTLGQGETQYFGPGTRLLVL.